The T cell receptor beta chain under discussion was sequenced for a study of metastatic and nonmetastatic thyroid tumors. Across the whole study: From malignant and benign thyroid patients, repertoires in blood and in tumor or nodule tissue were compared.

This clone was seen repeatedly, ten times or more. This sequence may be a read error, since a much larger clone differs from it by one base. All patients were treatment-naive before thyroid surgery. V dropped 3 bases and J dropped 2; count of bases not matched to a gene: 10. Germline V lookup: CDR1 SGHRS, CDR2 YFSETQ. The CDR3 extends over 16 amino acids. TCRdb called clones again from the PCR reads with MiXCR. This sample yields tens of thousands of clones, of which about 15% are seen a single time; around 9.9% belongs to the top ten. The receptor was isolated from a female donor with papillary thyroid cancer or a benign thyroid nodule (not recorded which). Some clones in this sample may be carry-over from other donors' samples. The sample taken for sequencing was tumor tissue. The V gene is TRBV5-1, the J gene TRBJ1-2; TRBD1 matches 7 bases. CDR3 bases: TGCGCCAGCAGCTCGGTTAGGGGGCTGGGGAACTATGGCTACACCTTC. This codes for CASSSVRGLGNYGYTF.